The 24 T cell receptor beta chains below all came from one sample that was sequenced in a study of STAT5B mutations in CD4+ large granular lymphocyte leukemia. TCRdb keeps only in-frame clones here, not all; method: immunoSEQ multiplex PCR. Here the sample spans 20,000 to 25,000 clones, 74% being singletons. The specimen sequenced was CD4+ T cells from blood buffy coats. Source of these receptors: a human donor in good health.

A few counts support this clone. The chain joins TRBV7-6 to TRBJ2-3; D may be TRBD1 or TRBD2 (5 bases each). Germline V lookup: CDR1 SGHVS, CDR2 FNYEAQ. With 5 bases removed from V and 0 bases from J, the gap between germline ends came to 12 bases. CDR3 length: 15 amino acids. The CDR3 bases are TGTGCCAGCAGCCCGGGGCACCTCAGCACAGATACGCAGTATTTT. The encoded protein is CASSPGHLSTDTQYF.

V usage is TRBV21-1 and J usage is TRBJ2-4; the table gives TRBD2 as D, unverified against the DNA. TRBV21-1 constitutes a pseudogene. CDR3 length equals 17 residues. This chain's CDR3 is CASTRERSSPPENIQYF. The CDR3 coding sequence is TGTGCCAGCACCCGAGAGCGGAGCTCCCCTCCAGAAAACATTCAGTACTTC.

This chain uses TRBV9 with TRBJ2-1; possibly TRBD2 for D (6 bases). The germline V and J ends were trimmed by 0 bases and 9 bases, with 16 bases remaining between them. The CDR3 loop spans 15 amino acids. Germline CDR1 SGDLS, CDR2 YYNGEE. CDR3 amino acids: CASSVETTSSSEQFF. For the CDR3, the DNA is TGTGCCAGCAGCGTAGAGACCACTAGCTCAAGTGAGCAGTTCTTC.

The chain joins TRBV7-3 to TRBJ1-2; TRBD1 matches at 8 bases. The CDR3 length is 13 residues. Germline V lookup: CDR1 SGHTA, CDR2 FQGTGA. The junction had 9 bases not matched to a gene; V was cut back by 5 bases and J by 10 bases. In DNA form, the CDR3 reads TGTGCCAGCAGCCCAGGACAGGGTCACGACTACACCTTC. Its protein is CASSPGQGHDYTF.

The chain recombines TRBV7-2 with TRBJ2-1, with unresolved D. Trimming removed 0 bases at V and 4 bases at J, with 7 bases between. Germline CDR1 SGHTA, CDR2 FQGNSA. CDR3 length: 14 residues. CDR3 bases: TGTGCCAGCAGCTTAGCGACGCTATACAATGAGCAGTTCTTC. Its translation: CASSLATLYNEQFF.

The gene calls are TRBV15 and TRBJ2-7; D is perhaps TRBD1 (5 bases). The CDR3 runs to 14 residues. In germline, CDR1 is LNHNV, CDR2 YYDKDF (reference sequence). V gave up 0 bases and J gave up 2 bases, with 8 bases separating them. The CDR3 sequence: CATSRDMGPYEQYV. The CDR3 DNA reads TGTGCCACCAGCAGAGATATGGGGCCCTACGAGCAGTACGTC.

This rearrangement joins TRBV4-1 to TRBJ1-1, with 10 bases identical to TRBD1. The CDR3 length is 17 residues. Germline CDR1 is MGHRA and CDR2 is YSYEKL. Trimming removed 3 bases from V and 6 bases from J; junction bases left unmatched: 13. CDR3 sequence reads: CASSQAPRQGATAEAFF. The CDR3 coding sequence is TGCGCCAGCAGCCAGGCTCCTCGACAGGGGGCGACAGCTGAAGCTTTCTTT.

This clone showed up just a few times. V is TRBV19 and J is TRBJ1-6; D is unclear. The V end lost 3 bases, the J end lost 5 bases, and 17 bases lay between the germline ends. CDR3 length: 17 amino acids. CDR1 is LNHDA, CDR2 SQIVND, per germline (reference sequence). CDR3 DNA sequence: TGTGCCAGTAGTATCCCGAGGCAGACCAAAAATAATTCACCCCTCCACTTT. Amino acid sequence: CASSIPRQTKNNSPLHF.

The chain uses TRBV4-3 and TRBJ2-5, with 7 bases fitting TRBD1. Germline assignment: CDR1 LGHNA and CDR2 YSLEER. The trim removed 0 bases at V and 4 bases at J, leaving 2 bases unmatched. The CDR3 is 14 residues long. The CDR3 loop is CASSQETGLETQYF. CDR3 DNA sequence: TGCGCCAGCAGCCAAGAGACAGGGTTAGAGACCCAGTACTTC.

The chain employs TRBV10-3 and TRBJ2-1, with 7 nucleotides matching TRBD2. There are 14 residues in the CDR3. Germline loops: CDR1 ENHRY, CDR2 SYGVKD. V was clipped by 6 bases and J by 2 bases; unmatched bases: 4. In DNA, the CDR3 is TGTGCCATCAGAAGGGAGGGGACCTACAATGAGCAGTTCTTC. It is translated as CAIRREGTYNEQFF.

The chain couples TRBV30 to TRBJ2-7; 7 bases are a match to TRBD2. This CDR3 is 13 amino acids long. Losses at the gene ends were 4 bases for V and 9 bases for J; bases not matched to a gene: 12. The germline gives CDR1 GTSNPN, CDR2 SVGIG (reference sequence). For the CDR3, the DNA is TGTGCCTGGACCGGGGAGGGCCTTGTAGGGCAGTACTTC. Its protein product is CAWTGEGLVGQYF.

The chain employs TRBV4-2 and TRBJ1-5, with D perhaps TRBD1 (5 bases). V was clipped by 0 bases and J by 2 bases, with 14 bases between them. The CDR3 has 17 amino acids. The germline V gene encodes CDR1 LGHNA and CDR2 YNFKEQ. The CDR3 here is CASSQEYGGRGNQPQHF. The CDR3 nucleotides read TGTGCCAGCAGCCAAGAGTACGGGGGAAGGGGCAATCAGCCCCAGCATTTT.

The chain has TRBV28 and TRBJ2-2; either TRBD1 or TRBD2 may fit D (5 bases each). Germline-derived CDR1 and CDR2 are MDHEN and SYDVKM. There are 17 residues in the CDR3. V dropped 3 bases and J dropped 4 bases, with 18 bases sitting between them. The CDR3 loop is CASSLFGGTRATGELFF. The CDR3 DNA sequence: TGTGCCAGCAGTTTGTTTGGGGGAACGCGAGCCACCGGGGAGCTGTTTTTT.

The rearrangement joins TRBV15 to TRBJ2-7, with TRBD1 matching 11 bases. CDR3 length equals 15 residues. Unmatched junction bases numbered 3, after V lost 0 bases and J lost 5 bases. CDR1 is LNHNV and CDR2 is YYDKDF in the germline V gene (reference sequence). This CDR3 reads CATSREGTGGHEQYF. The CDR3 coding sequence is TGTGCCACCAGCAGAGAAGGGACAGGGGGTCACGAGCAGTACTTC.

This clone was observed a single time. V and J are TRBV27 and TRBJ2-7; possibly TRBD1 for D (6 bases). Trimming pared 4 bases from V and 0 bases from J, leaving 19 bases between. In germline, CDR1 is MNHEY, CDR2 SMNVEV (reference sequence). This CDR3 has 17 residues. The CDR3 spells CASSSGRRSDSSYEQYF. DNA for the CDR3: TGTGCCAGCAGTTCCGGACGGCGATCGGACAGCTCCTACGAGCAGTACTTC.

The chain joins TRBV6-5 to TRBJ1-2; D is uncertain. The CDR3 is made up of 12 amino acids. Trimming took 4 bases from V and 6 from J, leaving 9 bases between them. CDR1 and CDR2 from the germline V gene are MNHEY and SVGAGI. CDR3 amino acids: CASSLRGNGYTF. Written as DNA, the CDR3 is TGTGCCAGCAGTTTAAGAGGGAATGGCTACACCTTC.

The chain combines TRBV18 with TRBJ2-1; no definite D call. CDR3 length: 14 amino acids. CDR1 and CDR2 from the germline V gene are KGHSH and LQKENI. Trimming took off 0 bases at V and 5 bases at J, with 8 bases between the two ends. CDR3 amino acids: CASSPPVRDNEQFF. In DNA form, the CDR3 reads TGTGCCAGCTCACCACCCGTAAGGGACAATGAGCAGTTCTTC. Combining the CDR3 with reference TRBV18 and TRBJ2-1 gives the whole variable domain NAGVMQNPRHLVRRRGQEARLRCSPMKGHSHVYWYRQLPEEGLKFMVYLQKENIIDESGMPKERFSAEFPKEGPSILRIQQVVRGDSAAYFCASSPPVRDNEQFFGPGTRLTVL.

This clone was observed once. The rearrangement links TRBV18 to TRBJ2-3, with D possibly TRBD1 on 6 matching bases. Germline-derived CDR1 and CDR2 are KGHSH and LQKENI. Trimming took 3 bases from V and 2 from J, leaving 21 bases between them. The CDR3 covers 18 residues. The CDR3 protein is CASSPKASGTQSTDTQYF. Here the CDR3 DNA reads TGTGCCAGCTCACCGAAGGCGTCCGGGACACAGTCCACAGATACGCAGTATTTT.

In its sample, this clone was seen a few times. The chain has TRBV28 and TRBJ1-2; maybe TRBD1 (6 bases). V was shortened by 6 bases and J by 2 bases, with 10 bases between the two germline ends. CDR1 and CDR2 from the germline V gene are MDHEN and SYDVKM. The CDR3 is 13 amino acids. CDR3 sequence reads: CASSMDSNYGYTF. The CDR3 DNA follows: TGTGCCAGCAGCATGGACAGCAACTATGGCTACACCTTC.

The chain has TRBV4-1 and TRBJ1-5, with D unclear. The V end lost 4 bases, the J end lost 4 bases, and 17 bases lay between the germline ends. The germline gives CDR1 MGHRA, CDR2 YSYEKL. The CDR3 extends over 16 amino acids. The CDR3 DNA is TGCGCCAGCAGCCGAAGCCCCGGTCTGGGTAATCAGCCCCAGCATTTT. As protein: CASSRSPGLGNQPQHF.

This chain connects TRBV19 to TRBJ2-5, with D possibly being TRBD1 (5 bases). Trimming removed 6 bases from V and 5 bases from J, with 19 bases in between. The CDR3 loop spans 15 amino acids. Germline V gene sequence: CDR1 LNHDA, CDR2 SQIVND (reference sequence). Written as DNA, the CDR3 is TGTGCCAGTAGCCCGAACAGGATAACACAGGAGACCCAGTACTTC. It encodes CASSPNRITQETQYF.

This sequence joins TRBV28 and TRBJ1-2; 9 nucleotides line up with TRBD1. V was clipped by 1 base and J by 8 bases; unmatched bases: 5. Per germline, CDR1 MDHEN and CDR2 SYDVKM. The CDR3 extends over 14 amino acids. The CDR3 sequence is CASSLFQDRGGYTF. Here the CDR3 DNA reads TGTGCCAGCAGTTTATTTCAGGACAGGGGCGGCTACACCTTC.

V and J are TRBV6-1 and TRBJ2-3; 7 positions agree with TRBD2. V was clipped by 9 bases and J by 2 bases; unmatched bases: 8. Germline values: CDR1 MNHNS, CDR2 SASEGT. CDR3 length: 14 residues. CDR3 amino acids: CASPSGTTTDTQYF. The CDR3 bases are TGTGCCAGTCCTAGCGGAACGACCACAGATACGCAGTATTTT.

The sample holds a few counts of this clone. This chain joins TRBV7-9 and TRBJ2-7; D gene unclear. Trimming pared 1 base from V and 2 bases from J, leaving 12 bases between. CDR1 SEHNR and CDR2 FQNEAQ come from the germline V gene (reference sequence). The CDR3 runs to 15 residues. The chain's CDR3 is CASSLGPQTAYEQYF. The CDR3 DNA sequence: TGTGCCAGCAGCTTAGGACCCCAGACGGCCTACGAGCAGTACTTC.